This entry concerns a single TCR beta chain. The antigen is unknown. Overall study findings and caveats: The larger-cohort validation was restricted to a single TCR beta V-J rearrangement rather than whole repertoires. The TCR gene usage of tumor memory CD4+ T cells clustered together with blood and lymph node memory CD4+ cells and with lymph node naive CD4+ cells. Tumor-infiltrating Treg TCR alpha and beta sequences overlapped most with tumor naive CD4+ T cells, then blood naive.

After constant-region reverse-primer amplification, full-length variable regions underwent semi-nested PCR with Nested Universal Primer A. MiXCR, applied by TCRdb to the 5' RACE reads, yields one record per CDR3 protein. The table records around 37,000 distinct CDR3 sequences, roughly 27% of them present only once. This CDR3 is 16 amino acids long. V lost 0 bases to trimming and J lost 7 bases, with 16 bases between them. Germline V gene data show CDR1 as MNHEY and CDR2 as SMNVEV (reference sequence). This clonotype was sampled from a female donor with breast cancer. Sample: memory CD4+ T cells sorted from a lymph node. Regarding subset: memory CD4+ T cells, CD4+CD45RO+CD25-. The V call is TRBV27, the J call TRBJ2-1, with D perhaps matching TRBD1 or TRBD2 (6 bases each). As DNA, the CDR3 is TGTGCCAGCAGTTTATCATTTGGGCTAGGGGGGAATGAGCAGTTCTTC. The encoded protein is CASSLSFGLGGNEQFF.